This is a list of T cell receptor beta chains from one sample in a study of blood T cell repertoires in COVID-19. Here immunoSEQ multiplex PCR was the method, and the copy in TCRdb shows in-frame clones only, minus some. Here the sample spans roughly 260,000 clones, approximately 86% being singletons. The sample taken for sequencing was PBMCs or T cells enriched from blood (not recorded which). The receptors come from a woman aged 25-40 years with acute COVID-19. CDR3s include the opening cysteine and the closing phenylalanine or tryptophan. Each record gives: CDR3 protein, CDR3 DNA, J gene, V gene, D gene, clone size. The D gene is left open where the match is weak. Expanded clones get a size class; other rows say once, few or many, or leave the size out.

CASSYRLAGGPRDNEQFF | TGTGCCAGCAGCTACCGACTAGCGGGGGGGCCTCGGGACAATGAGCAGTTCTTC | TRBJ2-1 | TRBV5-6 | TRBD2 | -
CASAKRQGEYEQYF | TGTGCCAGCGCCAAACGACAGGGGGAGTACGAGCAGTACTTC | TRBJ2-7 | TRBV2 | TRBD1 | once
CASSMGQGPSYEQYF | TGTGCCAGTAGTATGGGGCAGGGGCCGTCCTACGAGCAGTACTTC | TRBJ2-7 | TRBV19 | - | -
CASSPRTGRENNEKLFF | TGTGCCAGCAGCCCAAGGACAGGTCGTGAGAATAATGAAAAACTGTTTTTT | TRBJ1-4 | TRBV7-9 | TRBD1 | -
CASSWEQGAGGYTF | TGCGCCAGCTCTTGGGAGCAGGGGGCTGGTGGCTACACCTTC | TRBJ1-2 | TRBV10-2 | TRBD1 | -
CATSPTGGNQPQHF | TGTGCCACCTCCCCGACAGGGGGTAATCAGCCCCAGCATTTT | TRBJ1-5 | TRBV19 | TRBD1 | -
CASSQDLTSGDNEKLFF | TGCGCCAGCAGCCAAGATCTTACGTCAGGGGACAATGAAAAACTGTTTTTT | TRBJ1-4 | TRBV4-1 | - | -
CASSLVGGGGETQYF | TGTGCCAGCAGCTTAGTTGGTGGTGGCGGGGAGACCCAGTACTTC | TRBJ2-5 | TRBV7-2 | - | -
CASSTRTSGGLETQYF | TGTGCCAGCAGCACACGGACTAGCGGGGGGTTAGAGACCCAGTACTTC | TRBJ2-5 | TRBV11-3 | TRBD2 | -
CASSLGQGAHGYTF | TGTGCCAGCAGTTTAGGGCAGGGGGCGCATGGCTACACCTTC | TRBJ1-2 | TRBV27 | TRBD1 | -
CASSITSRGWDGYTF | TGTGCCAGTAGTATCACTAGCCGGGGTTGGGATGGCTACACCTTC | TRBJ1-2 | TRBV19 | - | -
CASSQGQTNNEQFF | TGTGCCAGCAGCCAGGGACAGACAAACAATGAGCAGTTCTTC | TRBJ2-1 | TRBV6-4 | TRBD1 | few
CASSLESGGEGAFF | TGTGCCAGCAGCTTAGAATCTGGGGGCGAGGGAGCTTTCTTT | TRBJ1-1 | TRBV13 | - | -
CASSERDRGWKYF | TGTGCCAGCAGTGAAAGGGACAGGGGATGGAAGTACTTC | TRBJ2-7 | TRBV6-4 | TRBD1 | -
CASSPRQGPQETQYF | TGTGCCAGCTCACCACGACAGGGTCCCCAAGAGACCCAGTACTTC | TRBJ2-5 | TRBV18 | TRBD1 | -
CASTRVGQGSSGNTIYF | TGTGCCAGTACCCGAGTTGGGCAGGGGAGCTCTGGAAACACCATATATTTT | TRBJ1-3 | TRBV19 | - | -
CASSDEAGLGSPLHF | TGTGCCAGCAGTGACGAGGCAGGGTTGGGTTCACCCCTCCACTTT | TRBJ1-6 | TRBV6-4 | - | -
CASSLELAEYEQYF | TGTGCCAGCAGCTTGGAACTAGCGGAGTACGAGCAGTACTTC | TRBJ2-7 | TRBV5-5 | TRBD2 | -
CASSYPAGADTQYF | TGTGCCAGCAGTTACCCCGCAGGGGCAGATACGCAGTATTTT | TRBJ2-3 | TRBV6-2/TRBV6-3 | - | -
CASSIRDREGLSGYTF | TGTGCCAGCAGCATCCGGGACAGGGAGGGATTGAGCGGCTACACCTTC | TRBJ1-2 | TRBV13 | TRBD1 | -
CASSVNRGRDTQYF | TGCGCCAGCAGCGTTAACAGGGGGCGGGATACGCAGTATTTT | TRBJ2-3 | TRBV5-1 | TRBD1 | -
CASSPRLARDSGANVLTF | TGCGCCAGCAGCCCTCGACTAGCGCGGGACTCTGGGGCCAACGTCCTGACTTTC | TRBJ2-6 | TRBV5-1 | TRBD2 | -
CATRDMVGTQYF | TGTGCCACTCGCGACATGGTTGGGACCCAGTACTTC | TRBJ2-5 | TRBV24-1 | - | few
CASSLAARGETQYF | TGTGCTAGCAGCTTAGCCGCTCGGGGGGAGACCCAGTACTTC | TRBJ2-5 | TRBV7-7 | - | few
CASSDNRAGELFF | TGTGCCAGCAGCGACAACAGGGCCGGGGAGCTGTTTTTT | TRBJ2-2 | TRBV9 | - | -
CASSFGRGINNEQFF | TGCGCCAGCAGCTTCGGCAGGGGGATTAACAATGAGCAGTTCTTC | TRBJ2-1 | TRBV5-1 | TRBD1 | once
CASSPQGQGAHEQFF | TGTGCCAGCTCACCACAGGGACAGGGGGCTCATGAGCAGTTCTTC | TRBJ2-1 | TRBV18 | TRBD1 | -